This T cell receptor (beta chain) comes out of a study of T cells in Graves' hyperthyroidism and ophthalmopathy (dated by TCRdb to 2018 to 2020). About the investigation overall: Peripheral blood was sampled at the time of initial diagnosis, prior to any treatment. An independent validation cohort of 18 to 20 hyperthyroidism patients and about 15 patients who later progressed to ophthalmopathy tested prospective prediction of ophthalmopathy. The paper reports TCR Vbeta CDR3 sequencing of over 120 peripheral blood samples: 40 to 45 ophthalmopathy, some 80 hyperthyroidism and around 17 progressor patients. After sampling, hyperthyroidism patients received methimazole starting at 30 mg daily, and ophthalmopathy patients received high-dose intravenous methylprednisolone. In more than five Graves' hyperthyroidism patients, the study also compared T-cell repertoires from thyroid tissue with T-cell repertoires from blood. A discovery cohort of about a hundred patients, roughly 45 with Graves' ophthalmopathy and 55 to 65 with stable Graves' hyperthyroidism, was used to find distinguishing TCR V-J signatures. The approximately 90 discovery patients were divided at random into training and test sets in a 7:3 ratio. Points the paper makes about the study in general: Sample size was not statistically predetermined, and investigators were not blinded to group allocation. In validation, progression to ophthalmopathy was predicted by the model with roughly 69% sensitivity and roughly 76% specificity, a median of approximately 7.1 months before onset. A model built on a 13 V-J signature distinguished ophthalmopathy from stable hyperthyroidism, reaching about 88% sensitivity and about 81% specificity in cross-validation and 80%/75% in testing. Blood samples also contained most of the expanded thyroid clonotypes (frequency above 0.001), which suggests that blood repertoires may reflect thyroid immune responses.

The CDR3 spans 14 residues, from the cysteine through the phenylalanine. This entry keeps only the CDR3 DNA: 42 bases, framed from base 1. CDR1 and CDR2 (SGHRS, YFSETQ) derive from the germline V gene. Amplification of TCR beta CDR3 regions was carried out from RNA transcripts. The first round of RT-PCR for the TCR CDR3 was performed with the HTBI primer set and the Qiagen OneStep RT-PCR kit. Libraries were constructed in a second round of multiplex PCR, after which size selection and purification were carried out. Sequencing of the libraries was done on an Illumina HiSeq2000 using paired-end 100 bp reads. Regarding the original processing steps: SOAPnuke was used to process the raw data, throwing out any read that contained adapters or uncalled bases, had a mean Phred below 15, or lacked an exact constant-primer or identifier match. COPE v1.2.5 was used to merge the high-quality paired reads, and each unique nucleotide sequence was defined as a clonotype. Clonotypes were aligned to IMGT TRBV, TRBD and TRBJ reference segments using MiTCR v1.1. The analysis included only V-J combinations with a frequency above 0.0001, which together covered around 99% of the repertoires. The TCS score was defined as F50 (clonal expansion) divided by E x V (chaos), with BLOSUM62-based TCRdist calculated between CDR3 peptides within each V-J. Welch's t-statistics and random forest reduced around 550 V-J features to 10 to 15, which were used in a naive Bayes classifier (R e1071). Clones were called with MiXCR by TCRdb after fastp trimmed the public reads at Q25, and only in-frame beta chains were retained. Identical CDR3 proteins give one entry, which carries the most common genes and DNA. What appears here as the V and J calls and clone size reflects TCRdb's work, not the paper's. The sample yields around 350,000 distinct CDR3 sequences; roughly a sixth were counted once. Of the sample, around 35% is held by the ten largest clones.

Hyperthyroidism patients were newly diagnosed, with disease duration under 2 months, and aged 18 to 65 years. Patients with uncontrolled infections, other autoimmune diseases, pregnancy or lactation were excluded. Clinical symptoms, serum thyroxine and TRAb, thyroid ultrasound, and orbital computed tomography formed the basis for the diagnoses. Blood from progressor patients was drawn when they were first diagnosed with hyperthyroidism, before any ophthalmopathy symptoms appeared. Ficoll-Paque density gradient centrifugation was used to isolate PBMCs from around 10 ml of fresh peripheral blood. Progressor patients were defined as those initially diagnosed with Graves' hyperthyroidism in whom ophthalmopathy developed during follow-up. Total RNA was extracted using Trizol reagent, and RNA quality was assessed on an Agilent 2100 Bioanalyzer. This clonotype was counted only a few times. Its specific antigen is unknown. One end of the junction varies from germline; a read error may be responsible.

Sequencing used blood. The sequence came from a woman aged 25 to 39 with Graves' hyperthyroidism that later progressed to Graves' ophthalmopathy. The chain is made from TRBV5-1 and TRBJ2-2, with no confident D gene call. For the CDR3, the sequence is CANSPGPTTGELFF. The DNA sequence reads TGCGCCAACAGCCCGGGCCCTACTACCGGGGAGCTGTTTTTT.